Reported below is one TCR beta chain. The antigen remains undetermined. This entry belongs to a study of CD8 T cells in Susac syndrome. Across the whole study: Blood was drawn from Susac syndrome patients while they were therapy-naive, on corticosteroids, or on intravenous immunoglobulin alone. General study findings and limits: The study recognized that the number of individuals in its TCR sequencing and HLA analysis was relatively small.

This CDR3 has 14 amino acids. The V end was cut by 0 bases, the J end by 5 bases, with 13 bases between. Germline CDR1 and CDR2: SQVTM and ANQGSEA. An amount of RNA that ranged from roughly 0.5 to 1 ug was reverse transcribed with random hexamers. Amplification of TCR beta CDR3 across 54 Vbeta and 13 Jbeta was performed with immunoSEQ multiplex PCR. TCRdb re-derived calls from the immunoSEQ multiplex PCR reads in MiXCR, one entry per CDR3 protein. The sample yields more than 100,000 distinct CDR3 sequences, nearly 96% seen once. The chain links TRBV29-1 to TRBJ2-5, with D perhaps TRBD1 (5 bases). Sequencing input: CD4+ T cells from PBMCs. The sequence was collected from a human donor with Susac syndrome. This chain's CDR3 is CSVEDPRVRETQYF. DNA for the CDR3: TGCAGCGTTGAAGATCCCAGGGTGAGGGAGACCCAGTACTTC.